Following are 23 T cell receptor beta chains from one sample sequenced in a study of tumor and adjacent non-tumor tissue in lung cancer. The template was RNA from unsorted bulk tissue. The library came from three nested PCR rounds adapted from ARM-PCR protocols. One entry per CDR3 protein results from TCRdb running MiXCR on the multiplex PCR reads. This table has approximately 140,000 distinct CDR3 sequences, roughly 70% appearing once. Specimen: lung tumor tissue. Receptors originate from a man aged 60 to 69 with small cell lung cancer.

The chain employs TRBV2 and TRBJ1-2, with D perhaps matching TRBD1 (5 bases). The CDR3 has 13 residues. Trimming left V 2 bases short and J 8 bases short, with 12 bases between. The V gene's germline CDR1 is SNHLY and CDR2 FYNNEI. CDR3: CASSELGEGGYTF. In nucleotides, the CDR3 is TGTGCCAGCAGTGAATTGGGGGAGGGGGGCTACACCTTC.

About this clonotype itself: Without the conserved terminal phenylalanine or tryptophan, this CDR3 likely stems from a read error. The V call is TRBV6-6, the J call TRBJ1-4; 9 bases are a match to TRBD1. Germline lookup yields CDR1 MNHNY and CDR2 SVGAGI (reference sequence). The CDR3 spans 16 residues. Unmatched junction bases numbered 6, after V lost 4 bases and J lost 3 bases. CDR3 amino acids: CASSSTGGAPNEKLFL. The CDR3 region has the DNA TGTGCCAGCAGTTCGACAGGGGGTGCACCTAATGAAAAACTGTTTTTG.

The V gene is TRBV6-6, the J gene TRBJ2-1, with no clear D. This CDR3 has 14 amino acids. Germline CDR1 reads MNHNY; CDR2 reads SVGAGI (reference sequence). V lost 11 bases to trimming and J lost 2 bases, with 16 bases between them. CDR3 sequence reads: CAGILGSTYNEQFF. The CDR3 bases are TGTGCCGGCATATTAGGGTCCACCTACAATGAGCAGTTCTTC.

This clonotype was seen more than once but under ten times. This sequence may be a read error, since a much larger clone differs from it by one base. The chain has TRBV11-2 and TRBJ2-5; D tentatively fits TRBD1 or TRBD2 (6 bases each). Trimming removed 8 bases at V and 4 bases at J, with 20 bases between. The CDR3 runs 15 residues. Germline CDR1 SGHAT, CDR2 FQNNGV. This CDR3 is CASATRGLHRETQYF. The CDR3 region has the DNA TGTGCCAGCGCAACCAGGGGACTCCACCGAGAGACCCAGTACTTC.

The chain is built from TRBV12-3 or TRBV12-4 and TRBJ2-2; D remains unclear. V lost 1 base to trimming and J lost 4 bases, with 13 bases between them. The CDR3 spans 16 residues. For the CDR3, the DNA is TGTGCCAGCAGTTTAGTTCCGCGGCTGAGCACCGGGGAGCTGTTTTTT. As protein: CASSLVPRLSTGELFF.

CDR3 DNA sequence: TGTGCCAGCAGTTTAGAGGGGAGTCAGCCCCAGCATTTT. Protein product: CASSLEGSQPQHF. This chain uses TRBV28 with TRBJ1-5, with D possibly TRBD1 on 5 matching bases. Germline V lookup: CDR1 MDHEN, CDR2 SYDVKM. The length of the CDR3 is 13 residues. V was shortened by 2 bases and J by 6 bases, with 8 bases between the two germline ends. The full variable domain, rest sourced from reference TRBV28 and TRBJ1-5, is DVKVTQSSRYLVKRTGEKVFLECVQDMDHENMFWYRQDPGLGLRLIYFSYDVKMKEKGDIPEGYSVSREKKERFSLILESASTNQTSMYLCASSLEGSQPQHFGDGTRLSIL.

A word on this clonotype: One end of the junction is discordant with germline, which a read error may explain. This sequence joins TRBV20-1 and TRBJ1-1; 10 bases are a match to TRBD1. Germline CDR1 and CDR2: DFQATT and SNEGSKA (reference sequence). The CDR3 consists of 14 residues. The CDR3 nucleotides read TGCAGTGCTCTTAAGGGACAGGGGAACACTGAAGCTTTATTT. It specifies CSALKGQGNTEALF.

DNA for the CDR3: TGCGCCAGCAGCCGGACTTTGGGGTCCGTTGAGCAGTACTTC. This encodes CASSRTLGSVEQYF. The V and J genes are TRBV5-1 and TRBJ2-7; perhaps TRBD2 as D (5 bases). Trimming pared 4 bases from V and 7 bases from J, leaving 18 bases between. The CDR3 has 14 residues. The V gene's germline CDR1 is SGHRS and CDR2 YFSETQ.

This clonotype has a single count. A read error is possible here, since a much larger clone lies one base away. The conserved phenylalanine or tryptophan normally closing the CDR3 is absent here, so this likely arose from a read error. V and J are TRBV20-1 and TRBJ2-7; 8 bases map to TRBD2. CDR1 and CDR2 from the germline V gene are DFQATT and SNEGSKA (reference sequence). CDR3 length: 12 residues. After removal of 3 bases from V and 5 bases from J, the junction contained 3 bases not matched to a gene. The chain's CDR3 is CSASQAGDEQYS. For the CDR3, the DNA is TGCAGTGCTAGTCAAGCGGGAGACGAGCAGTACTCC.

This clonotype was seen repeatedly, ten times or more. The rearrangement uses TRBV6-5 and TRBJ1-1; 7 bases are a match to TRBD1. Germline CDR1 MNHEY, CDR2 SVGAGI. V gave up 5 bases and J gave up 6 bases; unmatched junction bases: 9. The CDR3 length is 14 residues. CDR3 loop: CASSQSGGSPEAFF. The CDR3 DNA is TGTGCCAGCAGTCAATCAGGGGGTTCTCCTGAAGCTTTCTTT.

The chain combines TRBV12-3 or TRBV12-4 with TRBJ2-5; 13 nucleotides align to TRBD2. The CDR3 is made up of 13 amino acids. With 5 bases clipped from V and 7 bases from J, the junction kept 1 base outside the gene matches. The CDR3 protein is CASSRTSGGTQYF. CDR3 DNA sequence: TGTGCCAGCAGTAGGACTAGCGGGGGGACCCAGTACTTC.

A word on this clonotype: A read error may produce the germline difference seen at one junction end. V and J are TRBV11-2 and TRBJ2-4; TRBD2 aligns across 8 bases. Germline-derived CDR1 and CDR2 are SGHAT and FQNNGV. This CDR3 comprises 16 residues. In DNA form, the CDR3 reads TGCGCCAGCAGCTTAGCCCCAGCGGGAGTCAAAAACATTCAGAACTTC. This translates into CASSLAPAGVKNIQNF.

Concerning this clonotype itself: An end of the junction differs from the germline gene, which may be a read error. The rearrangement uses TRBV6-5 and TRBJ1-5, with no clear D. Germline CDR1 and CDR2: MNHEY and SVGAGI. This CDR3 is 12 amino acids long. The CDR3 DNA reads as TGTGCCAGCAGTTTCGCTAATCGGCCCCAGCATTTT. Protein sequence: CASSFANRPQHF.

On this clonotype: Just one base apart from a much larger clone, this may be a read error. This chain joins TRBV6-4 and TRBJ2-3; tentatively, D is TRBD2 (6 bases). The germline V gene encodes CDR1 MRHNA and CDR2 SNTAGT. The CDR3 sequence is 13 residues long. The CDR3 nucleotides read TGTGCCAGCAGTCCCAAGTGGGGGGATATGCAGTATTTT. It is translated as CASSPKWGDMQYF.

In the case of this clonotype: A clone one base away is much larger, so this may be a read error. The chain employs TRBV6-5 and TRBJ1-3, with D possibly matching TRBD1 (5 bases). The germline V gene has CDR1 MNHEY and CDR2 SVGAGI. The CDR3 consists of 13 residues. Trimming shortened V by 2 bases and J by 3 bases, and 5 bases separated the two germline ends. As DNA, the CDR3 is TGTGCCAGCAGTTACGGACATGGAAACACCATATATTTT. It translates to CASSYGHGNTIYF.

Note on this clonotype: Relative to the germline gene, one junction end is altered; a read error may explain this. The chain has TRBV5-6 and TRBJ2-1, with 11 nucleotides matching TRBD2. The length of the CDR3 is 16 residues. Germline V lookup: CDR1 SGHDT, CDR2 YYEEEE. The CDR3 loop is CASSWTGTSGSNEQFF. The CDR3, as DNA: TGTGCCAGCAGCTGGACCGGAACTAGCGGGAGCAATGAGCAGTTTTTC.

In the case of this clonotype: This sequence may be a read error, since a much larger clone differs from it by one base. The chain carries TRBV6-5 and TRBJ2-5; TRBD2 matches 8 bases. The CDR3 is 12 residues long. The junction had 4 bases not matched to a gene; V was cut back by 8 bases and J by 5 bases. Germline V gene sequence: CDR1 MNHEY, CDR2 SVGAGI. The CDR3 spells CASWTSSETQYF. The CDR3 DNA reads TGTGCCAGCTGGACTAGCTCCGAGACCCAGTACTTC.

Concerning this clonotype: The junction and the germline gene differ at one end; a read error may be behind it. This chain uses TRBV24-1 with TRBJ2-7, with 7 bases identical to TRBD2. CDR3 size: 13 residues. The germline CDR1 and CDR2 sequences are KGHDR and SFDVKD. CDR3: CAISGDRTYEQYF. CDR3 DNA sequence: TGCGCCATCAGCGGGGACCGGACCTACGAGCAGTACTTC.

This clonotype was recorded only once. One junction end disagrees with the germline gene, perhaps due to a read error. The rearrangement links TRBV20-1 to TRBJ2-1; TRBD2 aligns across 7 bases. The CDR3 contains 15 residues. Per germline, CDR1 DFQATT and CDR2 SNEGSKA (reference sequence). CDR3 loop: CSAQKRGWWGREQLF. For the CDR3, the DNA is TGCAGTGCTCAAAAGCGGGGTTGGTGGGGAAGGGAGCAACTTTTC.

Ten or more counts support this clonotype. J is TRBJ1-1 and V is TRBV6-5, with D tentatively TRBD1 (6 bases). V gave up 6 bases and J gave up 0 bases, with 11 bases separating them. CDR1 and CDR2 from the germline V gene are MNHEY and SVGAGI. This CDR3 spans 14 amino acids. The CDR3 sequence: CASSFTGLNTEAFF. The CDR3, as DNA: TGTGCCAGCAGCTTTACAGGGTTGAACACTGAAGCTTTCTTT.

About this clonotype: This sequence may be a read error, since a much larger clone differs from it by one base. CDR3 sequence: CASASSEDYSYEQYF. The CDR3, as DNA: TGTGCCAGCGCCTCATCTGAGGATTACTCCTACGAGCAGTACTTC. The chain uses TRBV13 and TRBJ2-7; no clear D gene. The CDR3 is made up of 15 amino acids. Trimming cost V 8 bases and J 0 bases, with 17 bases left between them. CDR1 and CDR2 from the germline V gene are PRHDT and FYEKMQ (reference sequence).

A remark on this clonotype: A read error may produce the germline difference seen at one junction end. The chain couples TRBV29-1 to TRBJ2-2; tentative D call: TRBD2 (5 bases). The CDR3 extends over 14 amino acids. Germline-derived CDR1 and CDR2 are SQVTM and ANQGSEA. CDR3 sequence: CSVSCGGNTGELFF. The CDR3 region has the DNA TGTAGCGTCTCGTGTGGTGGGAACACCGGGGAGCTGTTTTTT.

A few counts support this clonotype. One end of the junction does not line up with germline, which may come from a read error. The J gene is TRBJ2-1, the V gene TRBV11-2, with D possibly being TRBD1 or TRBD2 (5 bases each). CDR3 length: 13 residues. Per the germline V gene, CDR1 is SGHAT and CDR2 is FQNNGV. The CDR3 sequence is CASSPGRYNEQSF. CDR3 sequence (DNA): TGTGCCAGCAGCCCGGGACGGTACAATGAGCAGTCCTTC.